This is a list of T cell receptor beta chains from one sample in a study of cytomegalovirus exposure and HLA in healthy donors. Data came from immunoSEQ multiplex PCR; TCRdb stores just in-frame clones and leaves some out. The repertoire holds some 150,000 clones, with roughly three quarters as singletons. Sequenced input: PBMCs. Receptors were obtained from a woman between 50 and 59 years old in good health and CMV-seronegative. Each CDR3 is given with its conserved first and last residue. D genes are given only for firm matches. For some rows the clone size is stated as once, few or many, or as a class when expanded; others skip it.

d_gene	j_gene	abundance	v_gene	CDR3nt	CDR3aa
.	TRBJ2-3	.	TRBV7-3	TGTGCCAGCAGCTCGACGGGCGGGGATACGCAGTATTTT	CASSSTGGDTQYF
TRBD2	TRBJ2-7	.	TRBV4-2	TGTGCCAGCAGCCCAGCTAGCGGGGGGACCTACGAGCAGTACTTC	CASSPASGGTYEQYF
TRBD2	TRBJ2-1	.	TRBV5-1	TGCGCCAGCAGCTTCGGGGGCGGGGGGGCTCTCTACAATGAGCAGTTCTTC	CASSFGGGGALYNEQFF
.	TRBJ2-5	few	TRBV6-1	TGTGCCAGCAGACGGGAACGGTCGGGAGAGACCCAGTACTTC	CASRRERSGETQYF
TRBD1	TRBJ2-7	.	TRBV6-1	TGTGCCAGCAGTGAAGATCGCAGGGGGCACTACGAGCAGTACTTC	CASSEDRRGHYEQYF
.	TRBJ2-6	few	TRBV27	TGTGCCAGCAGCGTAGGACTACGCTCTGGGGCCAACGTCCTGACTTTC	CASSVGLRSGANVLTF
TRBD1	TRBJ2-1	.	TRBV7-9	TGTGCCAGCAGCCCGACAGGGGGCGTCGGCGATGAGCAGTTCTTC	CASSPTGGVGDEQFF
TRBD1	TRBJ2-2	.	TRBV19	TGTGCCAGTAAAAAACAGGGGGCTGACACCGGGGAGCTGTTTTTT	CASKKQGADTGELFF
.	TRBJ1-1	.	TRBV5-4	TGTGCCAGCAGCTTAGAAGGGACTCACGCTGAAGCCTTCTTT	CASSLEGTHAEAFF
TRBD1	TRBJ1-4	.	TRBV7-9	TGTGCCAGCAGCGACACCCGACAGGGCCGGGGGAAACTGTTTTTT	CASSDTRQGRGKLFF
TRBD1	TRBJ2-7	.	TRBV28	TGTGCCAGCAGTTTTCCGGGACAGGCCTACGAGCAGTACTTC	CASSFPGQAYEQYF
TRBD1	TRBJ1-3	many	TRBV5-4	TGTGCCAGCAGCTCCTACCGGACAGGGCCCGGAAACACCATATATTTT	CASSSYRTGPGNTIYF
.	TRBJ1-5	.	TRBV29-1	TGCAGCGTTGAAGTGGGCGGCAATCAGCCCCAGCATTTT	CSVEVGGNQPQHF
.	TRBJ2-7	.	TRBV7-2	TGTGCCAGCAGCTTTACCTACGAGCAGTACTTC	CASSFTYEQYF
TRBD2	TRBJ2-2	.	TRBV7-9	TGTGCCAGCAGCTACTCACTAGCGGGGGGCTTCAGCACCGGGGAGCTGTTTTTT	CASSYSLAGGFSTGELFF
.	TRBJ1-2	.	TRBV5-6	TGTGCCAGCAGCCCCCTTGGGAGCGGGGGTTCCGGCTACACCTTC	CASSPLGSGGSGYTF
TRBD1	TRBJ2-3	.	TRBV19	TGTGCCAGTAGGACAGGGGGGACAGATACGCAGTATTTT	CASRTGGTDTQYF
.	TRBJ1-3	.	TRBV10-3	TGTGCCATCAGTGCTGGACAGCCTACGGGAAACACCATATATTTT	CAISAGQPTGNTIYF
TRBD1	TRBJ1-1	once	TRBV18	TGTGCCAGCTCACCGACGAGACAGGGGCTGGGGACTGAAGCTTTCTTT	CASSPTRQGLGTEAFF
TRBD2	TRBJ2-3	few	TRBV10-3	TGTGCCATCAGCCCGGGACTACCTACAGATACGCAGTATTTT	CAISPGLPTDTQYF
TRBD1	TRBJ1-5	.	TRBV19	TGTGCCAGTAGTCCTCAGGGGGGTGACAGCAATCAGCCCCAGCATTTT	CASSPQGGDSNQPQHF
TRBD2	TRBJ2-1	once	TRBV6-6	TGTGCCAGTCTGGGACTAGCGGGGAATGAGCAGTTCTTC	CASLGLAGNEQFF
.	TRBJ1-1	.	TRBV5-1	TGCGCCAGCAGCTTGTCTTCTCATGAGGGGGAAGGAGCTTTCTTT	CASSLSSHEGEGAFF
.	TRBJ1-2	few	TRBV5-4	TGTGCCAGCAGCTTGGACAGGACGGGTGGCTACACCTTC	CASSLDRTGGYTF
TRBD2	TRBJ2-1	.	TRBV2	TGTGCCAGCAGTGGGACTAGCGGGCGGAATGAGCAGTTCTTC	CASSGTSGRNEQFF
.	TRBJ1-3	.	TRBV10-3	TGTGCCATCAGTGGACACCACTCTGGAAACACCATATATTTT	CAISGHHSGNTIYF
TRBD2	TRBJ2-3	.	TRBV5-6	TGTGCCAGCAGCTCATTAGCGGGGGTAGGAGATACGCAGTATTTT	CASSSLAGVGDTQYF
.	TRBJ2-2	.	TRBV19	TGTGCCAGTAGTATAGTTGGCGGGACTAACACCGGGGAGCTGTTTTTT	CASSIVGGTNTGELFF
.	TRBJ2-3	.	TRBV18	TGTGCCAGCTCACCGGGAGTCAGTATCCTAGGGAATACGCAGTATTTT	CASSPGVSILGNTQYF
TRBD1	TRBJ1-6	.	TRBV28	TGTGCCACTGGGGACAGGGGTTCCTATAATTCACCCCTCCACTTT	CATGDRGSYNSPLHF
TRBD2	TRBJ2-7	.	TRBV5-6	TGTGCCAGCAGCTCGGGACTAACTTCCTACGAGCAGTACTTC	CASSSGLTSYEQYF
.	TRBJ2-6	.	TRBV28	TGTGCCAGCAGTTCACACACGATCTCTGGGGCCAACGTCCTGACTTTC	CASSSHTISGANVLTF
TRBD1	TRBJ2-7	.	TRBV2	TGTGCCAGCATAGGCACAGGGGAAACCTACGAGCAGTACTTC	CASIGTGETYEQYF